This TCR beta chain was sequenced in a study of cytomegalovirus exposure and HLA in healthy donors. Study observations and caveats: In vitro work confirmed that a few CMV-associated chains recognize CMV antigens.

Deletions cut 5 bases from V and 11 bases from J, with 18 bases between. Germline V CDR1 and CDR2: SEHNR, FQNEAQ (reference sequence). The CDR3 sequence is 13 residues long. Sequenced by immunoSEQ multiplex PCR; TCRdb stores in-frame clones only, minus some. The sample includes some 200,000 clones, about 93% of them seen just once. As to this clone: Its antigen is currently unknown.

The clonotype originates from a young woman in good health and CMV-seronegative. The V gene is TRBV7-9, the J gene TRBJ1-1; D not certain. Sequencing was done on a sample of PBMCs. CDR3 amino acids: CASSPRSATGAFF. For the CDR3, the DNA is TGTGCCAGCAGCCCAAGGTCGGCGACGGGGGCTTTCTTT.